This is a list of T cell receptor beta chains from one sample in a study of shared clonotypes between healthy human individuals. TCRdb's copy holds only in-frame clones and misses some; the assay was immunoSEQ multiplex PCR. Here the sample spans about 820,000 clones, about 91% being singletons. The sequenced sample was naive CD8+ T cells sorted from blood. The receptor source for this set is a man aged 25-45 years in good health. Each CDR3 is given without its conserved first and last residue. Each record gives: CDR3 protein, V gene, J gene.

ASSLAGGSGYT	TRBV19	TRBJ1-2
ASSDDSYEQY	TRBV25-1	TRBJ2-7
ATPRAGAFYEQY	TRBV6-1	TRBJ2-7
ASSTTGFGPPYEQY	TRBV5-5	TRBJ2-7
ASSESSYEQY	TRBV10-1	TRBJ2-7
ASSYSGGLDEQY	TRBV6-6	TRBJ2-7
ASSPGGAGFYEQY	TRBV18	TRBJ2-7
ASSLEGQEVEQY	TRBV5-1	TRBJ2-7
ASSFPTSGSSTDTQY	TRBV11-2	TRBJ2-3
AISEHNQGSSYEQY	TRBV10-3	TRBJ2-7
SLRGLLGYSNQPQH	TRBV29-1	TRBJ1-5
ASSPWTSGRMVYTGELF	TRBV2	TRBJ2-2
ASNPGGSDQNIQY	TRBV2	TRBJ2-4
AISHVNLDRGRGYEQY	TRBV10-3	TRBJ2-7
ASSLEANYEQY	TRBV11-2	TRBJ2-7
ASSLGHSYEQY	TRBV13	TRBJ2-7
ASSLIRNTEAF	TRBV11-2	TRBJ1-1
ASSVGGTGWATGELF	TRBV9	TRBJ2-2
ASQGAGEKLF	TRBV25-1	TRBJ1-4
ASSEAARAARGTGELF	TRBV2	TRBJ2-2
ASSYPGDISF	TRBV6-6	TRBJ1-4
ASSPSGGKYNEQF	TRBV19	TRBJ2-1
ASSSGVGFFNYGYT	TRBV7-2	TRBJ1-2
ASSLEEREPYYEQY	TRBV4-1	TRBJ2-7
ASSSLDSANLLNTEAF	TRBV5-5	TRBJ1-1
ASRTGGGRSKGNTIY	TRBV6-4	TRBJ1-3
ASSIRAGQGNNEQF	TRBV19	TRBJ2-1
SVGELTYQGEQY	TRBV29-1	TRBJ2-7
ASSLFDSSDYEQY	TRBV5-1	TRBJ2-7
ASSLLVVYSGANVLT	TRBV5-5	TRBJ2-6
ASSDLYTIY	TRBV2	TRBJ1-3
ASSLDQLDSNYGYT	TRBV11-2	TRBJ1-2
ASSGQGAPYEQY	TRBV9	TRBJ2-7
ASMTSVNTGELF	TRBV27	TRBJ2-2
ASSIQGVIDTQY	TRBV13	TRBJ2-3
ASSLQTGGKYGYT	TRBV7-9	TRBJ1-2
ASSSGSGGPNEQF	TRBV27	TRBJ2-1
ASSLGEAPYNEQF	TRBV5-5	TRBJ2-1
ASSLAYRWNTEAF	TRBV27	TRBJ1-1
ASRKVRDFGNQPQH	TRBV6-6	TRBJ1-5
ASSYSAAFPDTQY	TRBV6-5	TRBJ2-3
ASSYSFAGAGELF	TRBV6-5	TRBJ2-2
ASSLASASGKYNEQF	TRBV7-9	TRBJ2-1
ASSERVYAFEQF	TRBV2	TRBJ2-1
ASSEPQGAQTEAF	TRBV9	TRBJ1-1
ASSPASSGSRYNEQF	TRBV7-8	TRBJ2-1